This is a list of T cell receptor beta chains from one sample in a study of graft-versus-host responses after intestinal transplantation. Antigens for these TCRs are unknown. Measured with immunoSEQ multiplex PCR; TCRdb has only the in-frame clones, and not every one. The sample includes roughly 90,000 clones, about 89% of them seen just once. The sequenced sample was unstimulated CD8+ T cells sorted from spleen or lymph node cells, obtained before intestinal transplant. The receptor source for this set is a human donor who received an intestinal transplant. The CDR3 runs from the conserved cysteine through the conserved F or W. A D gene is named only where the DNA matches it firmly. Clone size appears in some rows only: once, few, many, or a class for an expanded clone.

>TRBV11-2|TRBD2|.|TRBJ2-1
TGTGCCAGCAGCCTAGGGACTAGCGGCTTCGCCTACAATGAGCAGTTCTTC
CASSLGTSGFAYNEQFF
>TRBV7-2|.|.|TRBJ2-1
TGTGCCAGCAGCACTAGTTACGATGAGCAGTTCTTC
CASSTSYDEQFF
>TRBV6-5|.|.|TRBJ1-1
TGTGCCAGCAGTTACTCGACTAGTTGGATCACTGAAGCTTTCTTT
CASSYSTSWITEAFF
>TRBV6-1|TRBD1|.|TRBJ1-5
TGTGCCAGCAGTGGGAGGACAGGGGCTAGGCAGCCCCAGCATTTT
CASSGRTGARQPQHF
>TRBV4-2|TRBD2|.|TRBJ2-5
TGTGCCAGCAGCCAAGTTGGGGCGGGAGAGGGTTCGGAGACCCAGTACTTC
CASSQVGAGEGSETQYF
>TRBV6-6|TRBD1|.|TRBJ1-6
TGTGCCAGCAGTTACTCGACAGGGGATAATTCACCCCTCCACTTT
CASSYSTGDNSPLHF
>TRBV27|TRBD2|.|TRBJ2-1
TGTGCCAGCAGTTGGGGTAGCGGGGGCGATGAGCAGTTCTTC
CASSWGSGGDEQFF
>TRBV7-6|TRBD2|.|TRBJ2-2
TGTGCCAGCAGGGTGGGGACTAGCTACACCGGGGAGCTGTTTTTT
CASRVGTSYTGELFF
>TRBV28|TRBD2|few|TRBJ2-3
TGTGCCAGCAGCCACCCCGGACCGGGACTAGCGAGGGTAGATACGCAGTATTTT
CASSHPGPGLARVDTQYF
>TRBV4-1|TRBD2|.|TRBJ2-3
TGCGCCAGCAGCCAAGTGATCCGGCAGGGAGGGACAGATACGCAGTATTTT
CASSQVIRQGGTDTQYF
>TRBV15|.|.|TRBJ2-3
TGTGCCACCAGCCCGACCGGGGGCCGGGTAGATACGCAGTATTTT
CATSPTGGRVDTQYF
>TRBV27|TRBD2|.|TRBJ2-3
TGTGCCAGCAGTTTATACCCTAGCGGGAGCACAGATACGCAGTATTTT
CASSLYPSGSTDTQYF
>TRBV6-1|TRBD2|.|TRBJ2-5
TGTGCCAGCAGTGAAGCGTGGACTAGCGGGGAGACCCAGTACTTC
CASSEAWTSGETQYF
>TRBV9|.|once|TRBJ1-5
TGTGCCAGCAGCGTGGGGTGGAGCAATCAGCCCCAGCATTTT
CASSVGWSNQPQHF
>TRBV9|TRBD2|.|TRBJ2-3
TGTGCCAGCAGCGTAGAGGGGAGCGGGGGGGCGGCAGATACGCAGTATTTT
CASSVEGSGGAADTQYF
>TRBV5-4|.|.|TRBJ2-2
TGTGCCAGCAGCCTAGGTGGTACCGGGGAGCTGTTTTTT
CASSLGGTGELFF
>TRBV2|.|.|TRBJ1-1
TGTGCCAGCAGTGACCCCCGGACTGTGAACACTGAAGCTTTCTTT
CASSDPRTVNTEAFF
>TRBV14|.|.|TRBJ1-5
TGTGCCAGCAGCCTAGGGGCAGGGAATCAGCCCCAGCATTTT
CASSLGAGNQPQHF
>TRBV6-1|TRBD2|once|TRBJ2-4
TGTGCCAGCAGTGGACTGAACCGGGACTATGACAAAAACATTCAGTACTTC
CASSGLNRDYDKNIQYF
>TRBV11-1|.|.|TRBJ2-7
TGTGCCAGCAGCGATGATATCTCCTACGAGCAGTACTTC
CASSDDISYEQYF
>TRBV6-1|.|.|TRBJ1-2
TGTGCCAGCAGTTATTTACAGGGTTCGGGTGGCTACACCTTC
CASSYLQGSGGYTF
>TRBV19|.|.|TRBJ2-7
TGTGCCAGTAGTGCGGGGGACACACCCTACGAGCAGTACTTC
CASSAGDTPYEQYF
>TRBV7-3|.|.|TRBJ2-1
TGTGCCAGCAGCTCCCCAGCGGGTTGGACAGGACCAAACAGGGGGCAGTTCTTC
CASSSPAGWTGPNRGQFF
>TRBV6-1|TRBD1|.|TRBJ2-7
TGTGCCAGCAGTGAAGTTCCTCGAGGGACAGGGGACGAGCAGTACTTC
CASSEVPRGTGDEQYF
>TRBV19|.|.|TRBJ1-4
TGTGCCAGTAGTATCGTTCCCGAAGGACGTGAAAAACTGTTTTTT
CASSIVPEGREKLFF
>TRBV7-3|TRBD2|.|TRBJ2-1
TGTGCCAGCAGCTTAACTAGCGGGAGGTACAATGAGCAGTTCTTC
CASSLTSGRYNEQFF
>TRBV9|.|.|TRBJ2-2
TGTGCCAGCAGCGTAGACGGCAACACCGGGGAGCTGTTTTTT
CASSVDGNTGELFF
>TRBV6-5|TRBD2|.|TRBJ2-5
TGTGCCAGCAGTTACCATAGCGGGCAAGAGACCCAGTACTTC
CASSYHSGQETQYF
>TRBV11-2|.|.|TRBJ2-3
TGTGCCAGCAGCTTAGGGGGGGATACGCAGTATTTT
CASSLGGDTQYF
>TRBV13|TRBD2|once|TRBJ2-7
TGTGCCAGCAGCTCGCCGGGACTAAGGACGAGATCCTACGAGCAGTACTTC
CASSSPGLRTRSYEQYF
>TRBV7-7|TRBD2|.|TRBJ2-7
TGTGCCAGCAGAACGGGAGCGGGAGTGGTTTACGAGCAGTACTTC
CASRTGAGVVYEQYF
>TRBV9|.|.|TRBJ2-7
TGTGCCAGCAGCGTAGGTGGAGGTACCCACGAGCAGTACTTC
CASSVGGGTHEQYF
>TRBV11-3|.|.|TRBJ2-2
TGTGCCAGCAGCTCTATCTTCGCCGGGGAGCTGTTTTTT
CASSSIFAGELFF
>TRBV7-9|.|.|TRBJ2-7
TGTGCCAGCCTACAGCCGGGACCCCTCTCGAACGAGCAGTACTTC
CASLQPGPLSNEQYF
>TRBV27|TRBD2|.|TRBJ2-1
TGTGCCAGCAGATATGCGGGAGGGCATGAGCAGTTCTTC
CASRYAGGHEQFF
>TRBV30|.|.|TRBJ2-3
TGTGCCTGGATTGCTGGGAGCACAGATACGCAGTATTTT
CAWIAGSTDTQYF
>TRBV13|TRBD2|.|TRBJ2-5
TGTGCCAGCGCCCCACGGGGGGGCATGATCGAGACCCAGTACTTC
CASAPRGGMIETQYF
>TRBV2|TRBD2|.|TRBJ2-5
TGTGCCAGCAGTGGTAGCGGGGGGGGAGAGACCCAGTACTTC
CASSGSGGGETQYF
>TRBV28|TRBD2|once|TRBJ2-7
TGTGCCAGCACGCGGGGGGGCCCCACCTACGAGCAGTACTTC
CASTRGGPTYEQYF
>TRBV6-1|.|.|TRBJ1-2
TGTGCCAGCAGTGATGGGCAGGGATGGGGCTACACCTTC
CASSDGQGWGYTF
>TRBV28|TRBD2|.|TRBJ2-3
TGTGCCAGCAGTACCCCCACTAGCGGGAGGGCCCCAGATACGCAGTATTTT
CASSTPTSGRAPDTQYF
>TRBV6-8|.|.|TRBJ2-1
TGTGCCAGCCCCTCATTGCGCCGGGAGCAGTTCTTC
CASPSLRREQFF
>TRBV6-5|TRBD1|.|TRBJ1-1
TGTGCCAGCGGGGGACAGCTACCGAACACTGAAGCTTTCTTT
CASGGQLPNTEAFF
>TRBV6-5|TRBD2|.|TRBJ2-7
TGTGCCAGCAGATTAGCGGGATACGGCTACGAGCAGTACTTC
CASRLAGYGYEQYF
>TRBV2|TRBD1|.|TRBJ1-4
TGTGCCAGCTCACCGGGACAGGGGTTTGGGGGTGAAAAACTGTTTTTT
CASSPGQGFGGEKLFF
>TRBV30|.|.|TRBJ2-1
TGTGCCTGGAGTGTAGACGGGTGGTACAATGAGCAGTTCTTC
CAWSVDGWYNEQFF
>TRBV13|TRBD2|.|TRBJ2-1
TGTGCCAGCAGCCTACCGGGGGGGCCTTACAATGAGCAGTTCTTC
CASSLPGGPYNEQFF
>TRBV25-1|.|.|TRBJ1-2
TGTGCCAGCAGTGAATATGGGGGTGGCTACACCTTC
CASSEYGGGYTF